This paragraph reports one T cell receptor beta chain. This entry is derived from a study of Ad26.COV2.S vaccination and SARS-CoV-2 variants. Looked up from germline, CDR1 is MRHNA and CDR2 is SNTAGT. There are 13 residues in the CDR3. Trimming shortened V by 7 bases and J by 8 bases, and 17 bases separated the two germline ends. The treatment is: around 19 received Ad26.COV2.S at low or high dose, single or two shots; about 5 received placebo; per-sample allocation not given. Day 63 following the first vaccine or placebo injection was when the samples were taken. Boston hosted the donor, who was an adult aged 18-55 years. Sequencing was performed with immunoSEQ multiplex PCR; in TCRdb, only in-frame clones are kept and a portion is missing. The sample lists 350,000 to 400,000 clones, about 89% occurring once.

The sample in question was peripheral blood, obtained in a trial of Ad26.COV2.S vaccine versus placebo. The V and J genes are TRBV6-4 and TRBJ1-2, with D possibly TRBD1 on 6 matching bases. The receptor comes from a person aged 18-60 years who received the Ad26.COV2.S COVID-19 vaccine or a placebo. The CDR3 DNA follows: TGTGCCAGCACTCGAGGAGGGGGAGGAGGCTACACCTTC. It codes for CASTRGGGGGYTF.